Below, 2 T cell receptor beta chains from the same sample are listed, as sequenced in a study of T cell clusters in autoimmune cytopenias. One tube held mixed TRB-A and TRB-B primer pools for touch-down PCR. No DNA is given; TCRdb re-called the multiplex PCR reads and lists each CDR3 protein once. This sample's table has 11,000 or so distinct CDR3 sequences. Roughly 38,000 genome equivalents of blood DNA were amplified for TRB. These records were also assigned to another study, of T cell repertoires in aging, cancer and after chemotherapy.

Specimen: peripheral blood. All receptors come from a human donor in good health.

CDR3 loop: CASSYTPLGGQETQYF. The V and J genes are TRBV6-5 and TRBJ2-5; the TCRdb call, TRBD2, lacks DNA for checking. Germline V gives CDR1 MNHEY, CDR2 SVGAGI. The CDR3 totals 16 residues.

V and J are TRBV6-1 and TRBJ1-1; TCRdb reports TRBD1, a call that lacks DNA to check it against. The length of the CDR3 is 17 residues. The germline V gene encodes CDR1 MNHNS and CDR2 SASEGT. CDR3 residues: CASSEAGGKGTGTEAFF.